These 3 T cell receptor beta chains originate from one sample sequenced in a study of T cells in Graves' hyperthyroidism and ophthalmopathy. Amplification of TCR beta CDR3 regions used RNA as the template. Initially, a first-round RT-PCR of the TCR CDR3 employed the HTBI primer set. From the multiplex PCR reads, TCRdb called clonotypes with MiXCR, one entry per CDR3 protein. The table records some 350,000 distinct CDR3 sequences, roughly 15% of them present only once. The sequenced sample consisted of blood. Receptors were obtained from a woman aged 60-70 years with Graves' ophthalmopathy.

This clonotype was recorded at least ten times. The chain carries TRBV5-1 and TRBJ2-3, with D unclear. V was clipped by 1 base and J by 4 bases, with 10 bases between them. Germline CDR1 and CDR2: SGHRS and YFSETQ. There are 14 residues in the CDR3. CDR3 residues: CASSLITAPDTQYF. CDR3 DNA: TGCGCCAGCAGCTTGATCACAGCACCAGATACGCAGTATTTT.

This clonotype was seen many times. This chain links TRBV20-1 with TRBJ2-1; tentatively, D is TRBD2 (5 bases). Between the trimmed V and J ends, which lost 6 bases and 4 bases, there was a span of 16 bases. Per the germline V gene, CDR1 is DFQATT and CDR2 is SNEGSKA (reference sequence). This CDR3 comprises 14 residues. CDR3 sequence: CSALSGKMYNEQFF. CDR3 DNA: TGCAGTGCCCTAAGCGGAAAGATGTACAATGAGCAGTTCTTC.

CDR3 sequence: CASSYDTSLGSYNEQFF. CDR3 sequence (DNA): TGTGCCAGCAGTTACGATACCTCCCTGGGGTCCTACAATGAGCAGTTCTTC. The chain links TRBV6-2 or TRBV6-3 to TRBJ2-1; D remains unclear. V lost 2 bases to trimming and J lost 1 base, with 15 bases between them. The CDR3 contains 17 residues. Germline V lookup: CDR1 MNHEY, CDR2 SVGEGT.